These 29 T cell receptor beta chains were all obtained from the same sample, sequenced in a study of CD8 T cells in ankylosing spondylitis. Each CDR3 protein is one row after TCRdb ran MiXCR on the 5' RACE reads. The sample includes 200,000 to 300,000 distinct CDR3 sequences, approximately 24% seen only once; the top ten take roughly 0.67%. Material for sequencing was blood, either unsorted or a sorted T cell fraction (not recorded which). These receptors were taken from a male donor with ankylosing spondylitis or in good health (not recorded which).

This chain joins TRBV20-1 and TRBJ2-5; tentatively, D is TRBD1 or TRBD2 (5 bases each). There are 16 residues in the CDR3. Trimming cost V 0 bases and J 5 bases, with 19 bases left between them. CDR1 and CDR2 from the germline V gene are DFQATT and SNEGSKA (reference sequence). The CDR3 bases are TGCAGTGCTAGAGATACCCTGGGACGGTCAAGGGAGACCCAGTACTTC. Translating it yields CSARDTLGRSRETQYF.

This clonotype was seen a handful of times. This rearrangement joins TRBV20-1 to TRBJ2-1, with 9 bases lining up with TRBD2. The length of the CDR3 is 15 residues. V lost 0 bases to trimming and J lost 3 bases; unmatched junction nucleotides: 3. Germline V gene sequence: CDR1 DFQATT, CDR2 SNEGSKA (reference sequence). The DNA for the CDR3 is TGCAGTGCTAGAGATCTGACTAGCGGCTACAATGAGCAGTTCTTC. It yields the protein CSARDLTSGYNEQFF.

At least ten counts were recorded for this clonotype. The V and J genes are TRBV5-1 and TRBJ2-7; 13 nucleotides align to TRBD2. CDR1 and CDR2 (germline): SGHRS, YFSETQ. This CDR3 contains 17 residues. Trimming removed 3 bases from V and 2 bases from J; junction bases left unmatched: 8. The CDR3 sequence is CASSSRTSGGSPYEQYF. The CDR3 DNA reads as TGCGCCAGCAGCTCGAGGACTAGCGGGGGATCTCCCTACGAGCAGTACTTC.

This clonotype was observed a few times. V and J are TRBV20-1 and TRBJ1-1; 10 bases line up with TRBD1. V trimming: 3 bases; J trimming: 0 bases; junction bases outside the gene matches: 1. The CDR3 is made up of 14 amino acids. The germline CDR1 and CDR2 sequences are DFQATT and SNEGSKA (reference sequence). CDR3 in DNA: TGCAGTGCTAGGACAGGGGGCATGAACACTGAAGCTTTCTTT. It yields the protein CSARTGGMNTEAFF.

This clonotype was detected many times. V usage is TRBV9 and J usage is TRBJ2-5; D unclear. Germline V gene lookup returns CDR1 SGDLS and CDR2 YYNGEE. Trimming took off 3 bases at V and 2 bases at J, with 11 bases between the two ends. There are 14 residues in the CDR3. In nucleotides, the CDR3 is TGTGCCAGCAGCGCTGGACGGCTACAAGAGACCCAGTACTTC. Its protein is CASSAGRLQETQYF.

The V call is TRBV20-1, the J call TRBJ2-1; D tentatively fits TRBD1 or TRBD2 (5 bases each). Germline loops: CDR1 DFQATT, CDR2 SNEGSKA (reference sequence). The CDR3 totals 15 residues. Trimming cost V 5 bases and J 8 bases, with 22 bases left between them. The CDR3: CSALEVRGAGDEQFF. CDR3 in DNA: TGCAGTGCTCTGGAGGTCCGAGGGGCCGGGGATGAGCAGTTCTTC.

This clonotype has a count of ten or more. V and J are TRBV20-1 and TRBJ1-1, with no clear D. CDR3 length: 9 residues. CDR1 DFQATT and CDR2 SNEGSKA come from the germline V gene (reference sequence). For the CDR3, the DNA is TGCAGAGGGCCCCAGGAAGCTTTCTTT. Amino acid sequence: CRGPQEAFF.

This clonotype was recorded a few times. Here the CDR3 reads CASSFRQGAYEQYF. CDR3 in DNA: TGTGCCAGCAGTTTTAGGCAGGGTGCGTACGAGCAGTACTTC. The chain is built from TRBV12-3 or TRBV12-4 and TRBJ2-7; D may be TRBD1 (5 bases). This CDR3 contains 14 residues. The V and J ends lost 3 bases and 4 bases respectively, with 13 bases between them.

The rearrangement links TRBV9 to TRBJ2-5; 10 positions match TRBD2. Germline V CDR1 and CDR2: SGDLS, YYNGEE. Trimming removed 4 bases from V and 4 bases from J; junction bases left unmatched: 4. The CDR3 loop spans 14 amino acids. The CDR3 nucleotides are TGTGCCAGCAGCCTTGGGACTAGCGCAGAGACCCAGTACTTC. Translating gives CASSLGTSAETQYF.

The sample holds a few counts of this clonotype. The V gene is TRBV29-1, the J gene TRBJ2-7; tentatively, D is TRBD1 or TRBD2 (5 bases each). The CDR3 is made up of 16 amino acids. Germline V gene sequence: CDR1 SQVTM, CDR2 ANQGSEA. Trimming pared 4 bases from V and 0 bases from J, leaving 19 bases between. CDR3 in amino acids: CSVVMFGTGYSYEQYF. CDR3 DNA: TGCAGCGTTGTGATGTTCGGGACCGGGTACTCCTACGAGCAGTACTTC.

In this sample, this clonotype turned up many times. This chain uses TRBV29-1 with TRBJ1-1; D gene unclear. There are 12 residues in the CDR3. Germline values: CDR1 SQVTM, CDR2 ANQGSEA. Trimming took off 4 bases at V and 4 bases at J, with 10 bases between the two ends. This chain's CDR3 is CSVVRGRTEAFF. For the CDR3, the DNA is TGCAGCGTTGTGAGAGGGCGCACTGAAGCTTTCTTT.

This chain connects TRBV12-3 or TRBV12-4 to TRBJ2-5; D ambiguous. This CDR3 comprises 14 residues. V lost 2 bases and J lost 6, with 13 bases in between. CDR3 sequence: CASSLRVSRKTQYF. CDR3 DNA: TGTGCCAGCAGTTTACGGGTCAGCAGAAAGACCCAGTACTTC.

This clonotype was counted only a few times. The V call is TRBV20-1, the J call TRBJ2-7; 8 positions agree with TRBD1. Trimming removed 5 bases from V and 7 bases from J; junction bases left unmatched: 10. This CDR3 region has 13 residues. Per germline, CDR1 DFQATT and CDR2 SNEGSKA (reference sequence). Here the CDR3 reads CSASTGAPWEQYF. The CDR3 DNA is TGCAGTGCTTCGACAGGGGCACCGTGGGAGCAGTACTTC.

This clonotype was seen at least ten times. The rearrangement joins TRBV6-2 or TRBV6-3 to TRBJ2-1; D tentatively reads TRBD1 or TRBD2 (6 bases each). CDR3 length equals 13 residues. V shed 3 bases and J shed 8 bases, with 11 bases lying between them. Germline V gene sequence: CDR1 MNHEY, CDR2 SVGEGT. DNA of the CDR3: TGTGCCAGCAGTTATTTTGGGGGGCATGAGCAGTTCTTC. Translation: CASSYFGGHEQFF.

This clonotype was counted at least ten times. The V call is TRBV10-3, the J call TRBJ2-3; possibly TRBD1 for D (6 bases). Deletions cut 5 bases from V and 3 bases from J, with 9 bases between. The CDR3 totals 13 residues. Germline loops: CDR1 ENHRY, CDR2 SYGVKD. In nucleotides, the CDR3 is TGTGCCATCAGTTTCGACAGGACAGATACGCAGTATTTT. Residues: CAISFDRTDTQYF.

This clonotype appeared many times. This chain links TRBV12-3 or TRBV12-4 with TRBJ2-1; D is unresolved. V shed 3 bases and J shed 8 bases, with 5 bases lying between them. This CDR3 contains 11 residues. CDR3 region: CASSFKDEQFF. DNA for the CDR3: TGTGCCAGCAGTTTTAAAGATGAGCAGTTCTTC.

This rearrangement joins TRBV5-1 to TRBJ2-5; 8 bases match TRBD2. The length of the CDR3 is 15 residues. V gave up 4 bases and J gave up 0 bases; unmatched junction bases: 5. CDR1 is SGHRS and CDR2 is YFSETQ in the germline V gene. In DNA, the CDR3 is TGCGCCAGCAGCCCCCGGGGGGGTTACCAAGAGACCCAGTACTTC. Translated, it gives CASSPRGGYQETQYF. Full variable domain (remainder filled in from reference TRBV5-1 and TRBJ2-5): KAGVTQTPRYLIKTRGQQVTLSCSPISGHRSVSWYQQTPGQGLQFLFEYFSETQRNKGNFPGRFSGRQFSNSRSEMNVSTLELGDSALYLCASSPRGGYQETQYFGPGTRLLVL.

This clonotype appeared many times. The CDR3 sequence: CASMGTRGQKVGCTEAFF. The CDR3 DNA follows: TGTGCCAGCATGGGGACACGGGGCCAGAAGGTGGGATGCACTGAAGCTTTCTTT. This rearrangement joins TRBV21-1 to TRBJ1-1; the D call of TRBD1 is as the table states it, not checked on the DNA. TRBV21-1 is tagged as a pseudogene. The CDR3 runs to 18 residues.

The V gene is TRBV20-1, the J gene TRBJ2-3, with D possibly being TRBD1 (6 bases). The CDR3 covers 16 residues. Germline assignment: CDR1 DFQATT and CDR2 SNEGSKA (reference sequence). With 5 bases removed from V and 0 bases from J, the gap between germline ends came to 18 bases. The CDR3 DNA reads TGCAGTGCTGTACAGGGTTGGGGAAGGAGCACAGATACGCAGTATTTT. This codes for CSAVQGWGRSTDTQYF.

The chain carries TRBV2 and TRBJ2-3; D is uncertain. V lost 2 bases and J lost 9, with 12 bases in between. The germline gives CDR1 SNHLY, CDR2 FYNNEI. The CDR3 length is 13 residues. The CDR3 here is CASSEMGLGTQYF. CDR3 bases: TGTGCCAGCAGTGAAATGGGGTTAGGAACGCAGTATTTT.

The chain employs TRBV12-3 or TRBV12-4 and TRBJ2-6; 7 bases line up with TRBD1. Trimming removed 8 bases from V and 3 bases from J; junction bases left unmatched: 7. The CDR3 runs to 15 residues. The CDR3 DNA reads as TGTGCCAGCGGGAGACAGGGCGTTGGGGCCAACGTCCTGACTTTC. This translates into CASGRQGVGANVLTF.

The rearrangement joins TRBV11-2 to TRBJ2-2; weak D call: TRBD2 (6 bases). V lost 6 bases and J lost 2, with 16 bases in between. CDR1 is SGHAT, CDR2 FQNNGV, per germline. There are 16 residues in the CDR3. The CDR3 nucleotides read TGTGCCAGCAGACGGATCCGGGGGATCAACACCGGGGAGCTGTTTTTT. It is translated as CASRRIRGINTGELFF.

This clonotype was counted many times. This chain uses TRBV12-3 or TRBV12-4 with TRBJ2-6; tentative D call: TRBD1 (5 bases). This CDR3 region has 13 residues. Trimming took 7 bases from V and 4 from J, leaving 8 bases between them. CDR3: CASNGAGANVLTF. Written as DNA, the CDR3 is TGTGCCAGCAATGGGGCCGGGGCCAACGTCCTGACTTTC.

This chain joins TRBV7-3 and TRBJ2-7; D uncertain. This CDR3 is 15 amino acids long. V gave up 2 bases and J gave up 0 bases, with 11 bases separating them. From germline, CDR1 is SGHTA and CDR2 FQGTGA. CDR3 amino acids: CASSLWQFPSYEQYF. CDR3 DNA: TGTGCCAGCAGCTTATGGCAGTTTCCCTCCTACGAGCAGTACTTC.

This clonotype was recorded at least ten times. The CDR3, as DNA: TGCGCCAGCAGCTTGGCGGGACTAGAAAATGAAAAACTGTTTTTT. Translated, it gives CASSLAGLENEKLFF. The chain uses TRBV5-1 and TRBJ1-4, with D perhaps TRBD1 (5 bases). Germline V lookup: CDR1 SGHRS, CDR2 YFSETQ. Trimming pared 0 bases from V and 5 bases from J, leaving 11 bases between. The CDR3 runs 15 residues.

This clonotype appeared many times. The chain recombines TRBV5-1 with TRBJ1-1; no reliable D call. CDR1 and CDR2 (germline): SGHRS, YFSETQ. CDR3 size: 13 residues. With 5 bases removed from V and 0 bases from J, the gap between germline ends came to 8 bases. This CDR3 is CASSTAMNTEAFF. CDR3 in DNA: TGCGCCAGCAGTACAGCGATGAACACTGAAGCTTTCTTT.

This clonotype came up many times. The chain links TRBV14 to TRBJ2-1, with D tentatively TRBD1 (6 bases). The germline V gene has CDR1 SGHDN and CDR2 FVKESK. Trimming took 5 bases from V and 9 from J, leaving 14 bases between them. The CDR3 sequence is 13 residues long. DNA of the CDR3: TGTGCCAGCAGCAAACAGGGTTCCTTTGAGCAGTTCTTC. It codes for CASSKQGSFEQFF.

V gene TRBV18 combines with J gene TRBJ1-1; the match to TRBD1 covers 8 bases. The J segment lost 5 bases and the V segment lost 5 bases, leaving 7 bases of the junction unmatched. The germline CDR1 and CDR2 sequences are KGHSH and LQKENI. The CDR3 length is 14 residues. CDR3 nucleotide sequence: TGTGCCAGCTCAGCGACAGGGGTTGGGACTGAAGCTTTCTTT. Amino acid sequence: CASSATGVGTEAFF.

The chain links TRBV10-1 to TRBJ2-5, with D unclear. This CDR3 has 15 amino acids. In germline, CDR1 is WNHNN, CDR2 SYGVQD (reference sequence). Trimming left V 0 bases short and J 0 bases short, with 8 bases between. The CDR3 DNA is TGCGCCAGCAGTGAGTCGGGTCGGAACCAAGAGACCCAGTACTTC. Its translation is CASSESGRNQETQYF.